The next 11 T cell receptor beta chains were all read from a single sample in a study of cytomegalovirus exposure and HLA in healthy donors. Assay used: immunoSEQ multiplex PCR; TCRdb lists only in-frame clones, some missing. The table has about 330,000 clones, around 90% seen once. The material sequenced was PBMCs. These receptors were taken from a woman in her thirties in good health and CMV-seropositive.

The chain uses TRBV18 and TRBJ2-1; TRBD2 matches 11 bases. The V gene end was trimmed by 3 bases and the J gene end by 7 bases; junction bases not matched to a gene: 5. The CDR3 consists of 15 residues. The germline V gene has CDR1 KGHSH and CDR2 LQKENI. The CDR3 coding sequence is TGTGCCAGCTCACCTACTAGCGGGAGTGGGAATGAGCAGTTCTTC. It encodes CASSPTSGSGNEQFF.

CDR3 amino acids: CASSLEGTGNTEAFF. The CDR3 region has the DNA TGTGCCAGCAGCTTAGAAGGGACAGGAAACACTGAAGCTTTCTTT. This chain joins TRBV7-3 and TRBJ1-1; 8 nucleotides agree with TRBD1. After removal of 2 bases from V and 2 bases from J, the junction contained 4 bases not matched to a gene. Germline loops: CDR1 SGHTA, CDR2 FQGTGA. The CDR3 loop spans 15 amino acids.

This clone has just a few counts. The rearrangement uses TRBV10-1 and TRBJ2-5, with D possibly TRBD1 on 5 matching bases. This CDR3 has 16 residues. Germline CDR1 is WNHNN and CDR2 is SYGVQD (reference sequence). V was clipped by 1 base and J by 4 bases, with 16 bases between them. The CDR3 loop reads CASSEWVRGSGETQYF. The CDR3 DNA follows: TGCGCCAGCAGTGAGTGGGTAAGGGGATCGGGAGAGACCCAGTACTTC.

The chain combines TRBV7-9 with TRBJ1-1; D unclear. In germline, CDR1 is SEHNR, CDR2 FQNEAQ (reference sequence). The V end lost 5 bases, the J end lost 2 bases, and 15 bases lay between the germline ends. The CDR3 spans 15 residues. CDR3 DNA: TGTGCCAGCAGCGCGAAAATTAACAGTAACACTGAAGCTTTCTTT. It translates to CASSAKINSNTEAFF.

This chain connects TRBV6-1 to TRBJ1-3; 8 bases are a match to TRBD1. The CDR3 is 15 amino acids. Trimming removed 1 base from V and 5 bases from J; junction bases left unmatched: 4. Germline CDR1 is MNHNS and CDR2 is SASEGT. CDR3 in DNA: TGTGCCAGCAGTGAAGTCGACAGGGGAAGAAACACCATATATTTT. Translating gives CASSEVDRGRNTIYF.

This clone has just one count. The V and J genes are TRBV6-4 and TRBJ2-1; D is unclear. CDR1 MRHNA and CDR2 SNTAGT come from the germline V gene. The CDR3 spans 13 residues. Between the trimmed V and J ends, which lost 2 bases and 9 bases, there was a span of 11 bases. The CDR3 sequence is CASSDDTMSEQFF. CDR3 DNA sequence: TGTGCCAGCAGTGACGACACTATGAGTGAGCAGTTCTTC.

The chain employs TRBV27 and TRBJ2-7, with D possibly TRBD2 on 7 matching bases. Germline CDR1 and CDR2: MNHEY and SMNVEV (reference sequence). V gave up 1 base and J gave up 0 bases, with 13 bases separating them. The CDR3 sequence is 16 residues long. The CDR3 DNA follows: TGTGCCAGCAGTTTATTGAGCGGGGACATCTCCTACGAGCAGTACTTC. The encoded protein is CASSLLSGDISYEQYF.

The chain uses TRBV27 and TRBJ1-5, with D possibly matching TRBD1 (6 bases). This CDR3 contains 17 residues. Trimming stripped 5 bases from V and 7 bases from J, with 24 bases between. Germline V CDR1 and CDR2: MNHEY, SMNVEV (reference sequence). The CDR3 sequence: CASSREVRTGQEQPQHF. The CDR3 coding sequence is TGTGCCAGCAGTCGAGAAGTAAGGACGGGACAAGAGCAGCCCCAGCATTTT.

In its sample, this clone was seen once. The chain combines TRBV7-9 with TRBJ1-4, with 7 bases identical to TRBD1. Germline assignment: CDR1 SEHNR and CDR2 FQNEAQ (reference sequence). V was pared by 6 bases and J by 8 bases, with 9 bases of the junction left unmatched. CDR3 size: 14 residues. The CDR3 DNA sequence: TGTGCCAGCAGACCTAGACAGGGCGGGGAAAAACTGTTTTTT. Translated: CASRPRQGGEKLFF.

The rearrangement links TRBV19 to TRBJ2-5; possibly TRBD1 for D (6 bases). The V end lost 6 bases, the J end lost 2 bases, and 10 bases lay between the germline ends. The germline V gene encodes CDR1 LNHDA and CDR2 SQIVND (reference sequence). CDR3 length equals 13 residues. The CDR3 region is CASRDRLQETQYF. The CDR3 DNA reads as TGTGCCAGTAGAGACAGGTTACAAGAGACCCAGTACTTC. Complete variable domain (other parts from reference TRBV19 and TRBJ2-5): DGGITQSPKYLFRKEGQNVTLSCEQNLNHDAMYWYRQDPGQGLRLIYYSQIVNDFQKGDIAEGYSVSREKKESFPLTVTSAQKNPTAFYLCASRDRLQETQYFGPGTRLLVL.

V is TRBV6-1 and J is TRBJ2-5, with D possibly TRBD2 on 6 matching bases. CDR1 MNHNS and CDR2 SASEGT come from the germline V gene. Trimming cost V 0 bases and J 5 bases, with 16 bases left between them. The CDR3 loop spans 16 amino acids. The CDR3 DNA is TGTGCCAGCAGTGAAGCGGGGGGTGGAGTAAGCGAGACCCAGTACTTC. Amino acid sequence: CASSEAGGGVSETQYF.